This T cell receptor beta chain comes out of a study of T cell responses to AZD1222 COVID-19 vaccine. Study background: Pooled together were second doses at about 4 or about 12 weeks. Study-wide findings and caveats: Among those given AZD1222, only five or six were seropositive at baseline. Spike-specific TCRs gained breadth and depth after people received two AZD1222 doses.

Trimming removed 0 bases at V and 5 bases at J, with 8 bases between. The CDR3 has 14 amino acids. In germline, CDR1 is SNHLY, CDR2 FYNNEI. Data came from immunoSEQ multiplex PCR; TCRdb stores just in-frame clones and leaves some out. The sample includes about 140,000 clones, 80% to 95% of them seen just once. In the case of this clone: Its specificity is unknown.

This chain connects TRBV2 to TRBJ1-5; D uncertain. This clonotype originated in an adult in good health. The source was peripheral blood, collected on day 0 of AZD1222 vaccination. CDR3 in DNA: TGTGCCAGCAGTGAAGCGCCGGGTGATCAGCCCCAGCATTTT. Translated: CASSEAPGDQPQHF.